The source of this T cell receptor (beta chain) is a study of cytomegalovirus exposure and HLA in healthy donors. Looking at the study overall: The Caucasian-associated ancestry cluster contained around four fifths of the approximately 420 genotyped donors. Findings and caveats of the study: Follow-up analysis later connected one missense variant in DCLRE1C with trimming of TCR beta V- and J-genes. Using the classifier, cytomegalovirus status was reportedly diagnosed with high specificity and sensitivity. In vitro assays verified that three CMV-associated chains recognized CMV antigens specifically.

CDR1 is SGHNT, CDR2 YYREEE, per germline (reference sequence). The CDR3 length is 13 residues. The germline V and J ends were trimmed by 4 bases and 0 bases, with 8 bases remaining between them. Comments on this clone: Its antigen is undetermined.

60 Vbeta and 13 Jbeta primers were used in PCR. Assay used: immunoSEQ multiplex PCR; TCRdb lists only in-frame clones, some missing. The sample shows 65,000 to 95,000 clones, around four fifths of them seen only once. The sample comprised PBMCs. The sequence came from a male donor in good health and CMV-seropositive. The genes are TRBV5-4 and TRBJ2-7; tentatively, D is TRBD2 (5 bases). As DNA, the CDR3 is TGTGCCAGCAGCCGGGAAAGCTCCTACGAGCAGTACTTC. Amino acids: CASSRESSYEQYF.